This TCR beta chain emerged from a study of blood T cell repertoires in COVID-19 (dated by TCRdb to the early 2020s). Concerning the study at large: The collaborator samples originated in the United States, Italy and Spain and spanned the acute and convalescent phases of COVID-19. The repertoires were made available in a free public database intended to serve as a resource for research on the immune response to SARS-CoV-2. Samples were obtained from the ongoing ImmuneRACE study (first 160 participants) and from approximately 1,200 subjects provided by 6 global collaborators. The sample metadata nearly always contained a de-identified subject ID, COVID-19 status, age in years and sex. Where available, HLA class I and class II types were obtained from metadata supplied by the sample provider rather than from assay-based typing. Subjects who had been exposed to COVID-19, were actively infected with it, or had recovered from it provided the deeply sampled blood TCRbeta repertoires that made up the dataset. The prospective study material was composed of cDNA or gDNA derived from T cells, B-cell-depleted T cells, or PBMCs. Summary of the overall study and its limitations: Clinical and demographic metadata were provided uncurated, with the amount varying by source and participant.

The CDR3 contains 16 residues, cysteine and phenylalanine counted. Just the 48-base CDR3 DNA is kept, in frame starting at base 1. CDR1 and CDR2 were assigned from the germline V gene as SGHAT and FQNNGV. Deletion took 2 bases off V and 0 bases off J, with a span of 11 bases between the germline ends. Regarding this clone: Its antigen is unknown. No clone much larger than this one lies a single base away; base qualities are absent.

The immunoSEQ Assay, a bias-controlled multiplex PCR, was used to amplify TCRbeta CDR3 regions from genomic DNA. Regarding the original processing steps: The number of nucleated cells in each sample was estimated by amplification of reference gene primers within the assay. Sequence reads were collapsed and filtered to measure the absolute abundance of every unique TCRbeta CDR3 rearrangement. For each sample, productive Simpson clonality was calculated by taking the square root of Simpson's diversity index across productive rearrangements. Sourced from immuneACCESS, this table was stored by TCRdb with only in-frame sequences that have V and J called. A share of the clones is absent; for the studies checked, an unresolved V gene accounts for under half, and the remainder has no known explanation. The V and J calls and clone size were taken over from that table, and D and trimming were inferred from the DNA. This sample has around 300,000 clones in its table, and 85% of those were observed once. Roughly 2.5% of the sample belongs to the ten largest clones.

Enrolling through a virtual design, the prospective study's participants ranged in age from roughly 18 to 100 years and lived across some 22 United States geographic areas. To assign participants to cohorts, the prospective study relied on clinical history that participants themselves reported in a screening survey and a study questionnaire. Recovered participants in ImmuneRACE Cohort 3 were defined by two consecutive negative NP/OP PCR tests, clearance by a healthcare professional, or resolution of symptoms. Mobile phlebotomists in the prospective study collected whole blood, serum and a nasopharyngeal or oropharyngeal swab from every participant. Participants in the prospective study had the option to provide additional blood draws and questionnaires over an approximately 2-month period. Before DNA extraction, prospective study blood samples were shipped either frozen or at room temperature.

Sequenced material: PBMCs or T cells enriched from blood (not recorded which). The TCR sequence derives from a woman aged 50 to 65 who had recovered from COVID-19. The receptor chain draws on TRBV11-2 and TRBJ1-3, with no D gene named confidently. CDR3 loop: CASSLTHSISGNTIYF. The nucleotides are TGTGCCAGCAGCTTAACGCACTCTATCTCTGGAAACACCATATATTTT.